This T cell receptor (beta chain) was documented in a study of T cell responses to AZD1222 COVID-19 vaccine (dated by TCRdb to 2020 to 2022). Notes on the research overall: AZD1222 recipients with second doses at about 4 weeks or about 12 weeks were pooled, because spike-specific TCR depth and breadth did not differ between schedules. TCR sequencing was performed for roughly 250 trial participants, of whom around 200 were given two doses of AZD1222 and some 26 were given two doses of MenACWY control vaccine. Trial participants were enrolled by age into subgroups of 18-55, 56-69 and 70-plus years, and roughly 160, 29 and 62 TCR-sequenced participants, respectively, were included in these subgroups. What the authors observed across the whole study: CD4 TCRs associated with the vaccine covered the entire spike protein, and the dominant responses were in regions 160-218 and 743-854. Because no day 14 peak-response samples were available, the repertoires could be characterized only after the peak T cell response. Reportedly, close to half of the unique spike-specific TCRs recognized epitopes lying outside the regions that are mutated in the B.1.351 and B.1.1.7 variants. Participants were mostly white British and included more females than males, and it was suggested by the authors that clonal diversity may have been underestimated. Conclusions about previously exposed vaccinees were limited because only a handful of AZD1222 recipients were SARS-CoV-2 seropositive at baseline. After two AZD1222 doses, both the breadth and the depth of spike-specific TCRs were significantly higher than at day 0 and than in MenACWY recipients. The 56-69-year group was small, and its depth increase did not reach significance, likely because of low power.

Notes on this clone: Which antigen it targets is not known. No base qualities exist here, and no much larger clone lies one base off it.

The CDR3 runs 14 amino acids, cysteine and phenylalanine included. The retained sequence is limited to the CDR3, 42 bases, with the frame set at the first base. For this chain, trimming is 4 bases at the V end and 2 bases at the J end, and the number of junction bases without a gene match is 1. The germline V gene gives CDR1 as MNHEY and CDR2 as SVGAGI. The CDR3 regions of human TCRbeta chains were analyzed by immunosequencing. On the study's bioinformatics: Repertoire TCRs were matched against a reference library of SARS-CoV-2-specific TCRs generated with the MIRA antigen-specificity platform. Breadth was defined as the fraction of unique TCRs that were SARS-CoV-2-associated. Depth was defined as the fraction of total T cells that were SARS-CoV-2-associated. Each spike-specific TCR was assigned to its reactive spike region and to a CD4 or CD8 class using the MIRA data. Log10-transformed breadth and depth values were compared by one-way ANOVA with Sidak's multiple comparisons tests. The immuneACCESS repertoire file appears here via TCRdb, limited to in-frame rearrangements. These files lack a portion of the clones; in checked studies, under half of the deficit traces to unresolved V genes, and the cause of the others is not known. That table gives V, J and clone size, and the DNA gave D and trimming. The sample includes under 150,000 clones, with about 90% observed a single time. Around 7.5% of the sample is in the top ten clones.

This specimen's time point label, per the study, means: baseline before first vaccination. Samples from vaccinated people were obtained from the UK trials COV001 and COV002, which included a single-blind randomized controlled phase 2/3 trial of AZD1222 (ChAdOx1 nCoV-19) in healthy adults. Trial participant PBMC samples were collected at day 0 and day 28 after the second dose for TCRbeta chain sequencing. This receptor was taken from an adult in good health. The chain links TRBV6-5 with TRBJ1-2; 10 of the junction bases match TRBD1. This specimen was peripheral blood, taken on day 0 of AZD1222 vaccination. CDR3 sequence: CASSLGQGNYGYTF. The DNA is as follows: TGTGCCAGCAGTTTGGGACAGGGGAACTATGGCTACACCTTC.